This is a list of T cell receptor beta chains from one sample in a study of blood T cell repertoires in COVID-19. The method was immunoSEQ multiplex PCR; TCRdb's version includes in-frame clones alone and lacks a portion of them. In the table there are fewer than 200,000 clones, about 88% of which are singletons. The material sequenced was PBMCs or T cells enriched from blood (not recorded which). The origin of the receptors is a woman younger than 35 who had recovered from COVID-19. CDR3s leave out the opening cysteine and the closing phenylalanine or tryptophan. The order of the fields is J gene, clone size, V gene, CDR3 protein. Clone size appears in some rows only: once, few, many, or a class for an expanded clone.

TRBJ1-3,.,TRBV20-1,SGISGNTIY
TRBJ2-7,.,TRBV5-4,ASSLETSYEQY
TRBJ2-7,.,TRBV10-3,AIRKGTSGGAYEQY
TRBJ1-2,once,TRBV9,ASSVQPGTGTSGYGYT
TRBJ2-7,.,TRBV11-2,ASSLGLAVSYEQY
TRBJ1-2,.,TRBV25-1,ASSEGSPPGQGAGGYT
TRBJ1-1,few,TRBV5-1,ASSLSAQSNTEAF
TRBJ2-1,.,TRBV20-1,SARQANEQF
TRBJ1-1,.,TRBV28,ASSSWGQINTEAF
TRBJ2-1,.,TRBV19,ATSGDGGHYNEQF
TRBJ1-3,.,TRBV12-3/TRBV12-4,ASTQGVNTIY
TRBJ1-2,.,TRBV3-1/TRBV3-2,ASSQGGRYT
TRBJ1-2,.,TRBV7-2,ASSLADRVYGYT
TRBJ1-3,few,TRBV10-1,AIHDRDTGNTIY
TRBJ2-7,.,TRBV28,ASSLLLGQGDTEQY
TRBJ2-7,few,TRBV27,ASSPAGLQPEQY
TRBJ2-1,.,TRBV5-4,ASSPGLAGAHEQF
TRBJ2-1,.,TRBV7-3,ASSVAGLAGYNEQF
TRBJ1-2,.,TRBV30,ARNRTGDGYT
TRBJ1-2,.,TRBV18,ASSPPVRGPNYGYT
TRBJ1-2,.,TRBV28,ATGLTRGYT
TRBJ1-4,.,TRBV4-3,ASSQEYSPGNEKLF
TRBJ1-2,once,TRBV5-6,ASSTVPPGSYGYT
TRBJ2-5,.,TRBV9,ASSVGTTFQETQY
TRBJ1-4,.,TRBV7-9,ASRSTGATNEKLF
TRBJ1-5,few,TRBV7-9,ANLTFRDSGNQPQH